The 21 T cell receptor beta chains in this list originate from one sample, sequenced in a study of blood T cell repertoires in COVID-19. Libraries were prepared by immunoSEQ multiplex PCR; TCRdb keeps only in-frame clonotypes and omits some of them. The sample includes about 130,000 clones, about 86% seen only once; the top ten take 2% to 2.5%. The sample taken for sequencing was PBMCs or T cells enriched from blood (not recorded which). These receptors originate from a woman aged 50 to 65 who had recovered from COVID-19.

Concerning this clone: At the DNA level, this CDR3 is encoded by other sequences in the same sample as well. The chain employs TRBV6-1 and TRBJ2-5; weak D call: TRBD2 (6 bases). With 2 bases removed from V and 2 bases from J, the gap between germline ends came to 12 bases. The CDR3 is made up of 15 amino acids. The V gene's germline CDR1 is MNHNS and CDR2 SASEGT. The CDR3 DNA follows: TGTGCCAGCAGTGAATCTAGTGGAGGGCAAGAGACCCAGTACTTC. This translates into CASSESSGGQETQYF.

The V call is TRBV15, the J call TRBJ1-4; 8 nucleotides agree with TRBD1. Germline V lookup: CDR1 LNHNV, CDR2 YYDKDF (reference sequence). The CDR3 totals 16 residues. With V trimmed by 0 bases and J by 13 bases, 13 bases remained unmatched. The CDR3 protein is CATSREGQAPSRRLFF. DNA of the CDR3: TGTGCCACCAGCAGAGAGGGACAGGCACCTTCCAGGAGACTGTTTTTT.

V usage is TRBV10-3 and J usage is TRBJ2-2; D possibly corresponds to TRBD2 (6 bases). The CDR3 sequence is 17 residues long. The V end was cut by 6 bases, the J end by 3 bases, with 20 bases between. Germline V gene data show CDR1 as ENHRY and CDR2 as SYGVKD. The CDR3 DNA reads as TGTGCCATCAGAAGAACCGGGCGGGGTGATGACACCGGGGAGCTGTTTTTT. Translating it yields CAIRRTGRGDDTGELFF.

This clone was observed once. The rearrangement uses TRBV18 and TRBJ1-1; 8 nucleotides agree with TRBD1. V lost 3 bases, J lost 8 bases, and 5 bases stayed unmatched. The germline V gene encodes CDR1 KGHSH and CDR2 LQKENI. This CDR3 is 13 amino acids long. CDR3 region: CASSPTGGYEAFF. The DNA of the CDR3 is TGTGCCAGCTCACCTACAGGGGGATACGAAGCTTTCTTT.

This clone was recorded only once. CDR3 in amino acids: CASSPTGVEKLFF. In DNA form, the CDR3 reads TGTGCCAGCAGTCCGACAGGGGTCGAAAAACTGTTTTTT. The chain couples TRBV2 to TRBJ1-4; TRBD1 aligns across 8 bases. Germline CDR1 SNHLY, CDR2 FYNNEI. Trimming took 5 bases from V and 8 from J; bases not matched to a gene: 4. The CDR3 is made up of 13 amino acids.

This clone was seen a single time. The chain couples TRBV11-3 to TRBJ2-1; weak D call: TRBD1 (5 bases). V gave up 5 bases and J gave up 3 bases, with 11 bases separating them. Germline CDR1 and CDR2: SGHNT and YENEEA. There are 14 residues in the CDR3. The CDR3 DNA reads TGTGCCAGCAGCCCCCGCCAGGGCTACAATGAGCAGTTCTTC. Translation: CASSPRQGYNEQFF.

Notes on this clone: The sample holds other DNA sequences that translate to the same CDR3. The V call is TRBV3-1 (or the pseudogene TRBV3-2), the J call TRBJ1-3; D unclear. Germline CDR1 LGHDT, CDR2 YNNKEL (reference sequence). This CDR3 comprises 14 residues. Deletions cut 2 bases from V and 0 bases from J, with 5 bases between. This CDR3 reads CASSQRDSGNTIYF. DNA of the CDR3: TGTGCCAGCAGCCAACGAGACTCTGGAAACACCATATATTTT.

The CDR3 sequence is CASSLDEAGNTEAFF. DNA of the CDR3: TGTGCCAGCAGCTTAGATGAGGCCGGGAACACTGAAGCTTTCTTT. The chain links TRBV11-3 to TRBJ1-1; D not certain. V lost 0 bases, J lost 1 base, and 9 bases lay in between. The germline V gene encodes CDR1 SGHNT and CDR2 YENEEA. The CDR3 spans 15 residues.

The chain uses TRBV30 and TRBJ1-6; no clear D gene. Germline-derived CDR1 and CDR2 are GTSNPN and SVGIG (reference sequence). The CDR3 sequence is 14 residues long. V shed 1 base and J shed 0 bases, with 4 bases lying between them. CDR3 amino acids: CAWSASSYNSPLHF. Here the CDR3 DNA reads TGTGCCTGGAGTGCGAGCTCCTATAATTCACCCCTCCACTTT.

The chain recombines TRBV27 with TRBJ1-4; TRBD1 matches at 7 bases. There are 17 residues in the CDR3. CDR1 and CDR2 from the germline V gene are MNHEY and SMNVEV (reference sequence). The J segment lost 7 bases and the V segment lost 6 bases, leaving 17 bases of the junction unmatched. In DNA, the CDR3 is TGTGCCAGCAGCCTCCGACAGGGAAGAGGTGCGGGTGAAAAACTGTTTTTT. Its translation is CASSLRQGRGAGEKLFF.

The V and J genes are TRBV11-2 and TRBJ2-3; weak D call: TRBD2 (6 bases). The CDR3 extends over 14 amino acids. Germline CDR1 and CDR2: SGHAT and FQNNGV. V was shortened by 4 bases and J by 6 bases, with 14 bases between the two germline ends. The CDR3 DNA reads TGTGCCAGCAGCTCTAGAGGGGCGGGGGATACGCAGTATTTT. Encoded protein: CASSSRGAGDTQYF.

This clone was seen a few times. This CDR3 reads CASRGQGPQGAGELFF. DNA of the CDR3: TGTGCCAGCAGGGGACAGGGGCCCCAAGGCGCCGGGGAGCTGTTTTTT. The genes are TRBV7-9 and TRBJ2-2, with 10 bases matching TRBD1. V lost 6 bases and J lost 6; bases outside the gene matches: 10. Germline V lookup: CDR1 SEHNR, CDR2 FQNEAQ (reference sequence). CDR3 size: 16 residues. Full variable domain (rest looked up from reference TRBV7-9 and TRBJ2-2): DTGVSQNPRHKITKRGQNVTFRCDPISEHNRLYWYRQTLGQGPEFLTYFQNEAQLEKSRLLSDRFSAERPKGSFSTLEIQRTEQGDSAMYLCASRGQGPQGAGELFFGEGSRLTVL.

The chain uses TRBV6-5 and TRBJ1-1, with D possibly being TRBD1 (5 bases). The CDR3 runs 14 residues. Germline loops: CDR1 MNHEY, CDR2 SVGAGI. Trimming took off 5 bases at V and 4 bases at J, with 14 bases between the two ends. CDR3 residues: CASSRAGTGTEAFF. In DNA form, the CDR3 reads TGTGCCAGCAGTCGAGCAGGGACTGGCACTGAAGCTTTCTTT.

The CDR3 DNA sequence: TGTGCCAGCAGTTCCGTGGCGGGGGGGCCTCTCGATGAGCAGTTCTTC. Translated, it gives CASSSVAGGPLDEQFF. V and J are TRBV6-5 and TRBJ2-1; 9 nucleotides match TRBD2. Germline trimming cut 4 bases from V and 8 bases from J; bases unmatched to any gene: 12. Looked up from germline, CDR1 is MNHEY and CDR2 is SVGAGI. The CDR3 is 16 amino acids.

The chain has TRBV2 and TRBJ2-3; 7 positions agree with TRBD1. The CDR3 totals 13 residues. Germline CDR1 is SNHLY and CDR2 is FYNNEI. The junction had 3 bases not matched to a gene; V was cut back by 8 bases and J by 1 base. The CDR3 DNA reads TGTGCCAGCCGAACAGGGGGCACAGATACGCAGTATTTT. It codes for CASRTGGTDTQYF.

Written as DNA, the CDR3 is TGTGCCAGCAGCTTAGGGAGGGCTAGCGGGACCAGCTCCTACAATGAGCAGTTCTTC. This sequence encodes CASSLGRASGTSSYNEQFF. V and J are TRBV11-3 and TRBJ2-1, with 9 nucleotides matching TRBD2. The length of the CDR3 is 19 residues. V dropped 1 base and J dropped 0; count of bases not matched to a gene: 10. In germline, CDR1 is SGHNT, CDR2 YENEEA.

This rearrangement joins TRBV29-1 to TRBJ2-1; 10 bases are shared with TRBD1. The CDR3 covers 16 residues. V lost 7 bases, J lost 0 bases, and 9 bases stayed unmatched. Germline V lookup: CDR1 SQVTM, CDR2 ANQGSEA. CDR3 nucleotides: TGCAGCGGCTCCGGGACAGGGGCCAGCTCCTACAATGAGCAGTTCTTC. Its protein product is CSGSGTGASSYNEQFF.

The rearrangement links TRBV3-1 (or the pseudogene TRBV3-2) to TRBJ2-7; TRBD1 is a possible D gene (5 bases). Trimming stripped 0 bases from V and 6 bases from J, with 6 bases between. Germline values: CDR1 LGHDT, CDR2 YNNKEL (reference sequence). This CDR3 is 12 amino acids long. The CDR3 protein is CASSQEGLEQYF. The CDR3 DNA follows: TGTGCCAGCAGCCAAGAGGGGCTCGAGCAGTACTTC.

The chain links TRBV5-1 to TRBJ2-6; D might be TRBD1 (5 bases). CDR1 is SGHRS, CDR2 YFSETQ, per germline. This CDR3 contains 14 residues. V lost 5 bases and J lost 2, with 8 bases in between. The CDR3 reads CASRDTTGANVLTF. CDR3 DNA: TGCGCCAGCAGGGACACGACTGGGGCCAACGTCCTGACTTTC.

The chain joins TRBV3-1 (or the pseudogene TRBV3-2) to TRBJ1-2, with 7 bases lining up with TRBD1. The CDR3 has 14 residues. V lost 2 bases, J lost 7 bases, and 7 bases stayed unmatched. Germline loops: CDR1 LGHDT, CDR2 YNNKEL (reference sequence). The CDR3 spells CASSQKMTGSGYTF. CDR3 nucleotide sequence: TGTGCCAGCAGCCAAAAAATGACAGGGTCTGGCTACACCTTC.

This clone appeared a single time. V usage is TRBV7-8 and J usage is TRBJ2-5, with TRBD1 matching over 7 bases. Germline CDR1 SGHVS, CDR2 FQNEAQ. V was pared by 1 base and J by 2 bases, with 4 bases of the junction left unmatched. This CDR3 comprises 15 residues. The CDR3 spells CASSLDGTAQETQYF. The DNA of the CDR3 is TGTGCCAGCAGCTTAGATGGGACAGCACAAGAGACCCAGTACTTC.